Below, 28 T cell receptor beta chains from the same sample are listed, as sequenced in a study of T cell repertoires in cytomegalovirus infection. The antigens for these receptors are not known. TCRdb re-called the reads with MiXCR, one entry per CDR3 protein. The table has 450,000 to 600,000 distinct CDR3 sequences, more than 30% seen once. Sequenced material: cultured PBMCs, taken from culture after CMV antigen stimulation. The receptors here all came from a human donor in good health (CMV status not recorded). Some clones in this sample may be carry-over from other donors' samples.

This chain connects TRBV11-3 to TRBJ2-7; no reliable D call. Looked up from germline, CDR1 is SGHNT and CDR2 is YENEEA. The CDR3 spans 14 residues. V was pared by 1 base and J by 3 bases, with 10 bases between. The chain's CDR3 is CASSLASGGYEQYF. The CDR3 DNA reads as TGTGCCAGCAGCTTAGCGAGTGGTGGCTACGAGCAGTACTTC.

This chain uses TRBV6-6 with TRBJ2-1; 10 positions match TRBD2. J was trimmed by 4 bases and V by 8 bases; bases with no gene match: 5. The CDR3 spans 14 residues. Per germline, CDR1 MNHNY and CDR2 SVGAGI (reference sequence). CDR3 DNA sequence: TGTGCCAGCGGCAGGACTAGCGGATACAATGAGCAGTTCTTC. Translated: CASGRTSGYNEQFF.

This clonotype has at least ten counts. This chain joins TRBV7-6 and TRBJ2-3, with TRBD2 as a possible D gene (5 bases). Germline values: CDR1 SGHVS, CDR2 FNYEAQ. Trimming took off 4 bases at V and 0 bases at J, with 5 bases between the two ends. The CDR3 runs 13 residues. The CDR3 bases are TGTGCCAGCAGCTGGACTAGCACAGATACGCAGTATTTT. As protein: CASSWTSTDTQYF.

The sample holds a few counts of this clonotype. The chain has TRBV10-3 and TRBJ1-3; D unresolved. The CDR3 is 15 amino acids. CDR1 and CDR2 (germline): ENHRY, SYGVKD. Deletions cut 3 bases from V and 0 bases from J, with 9 bases between. CDR3 sequence: CAISDVGRSGNTIYF. The CDR3 DNA reads as TGTGCCATCAGTGATGTGGGCCGCTCTGGAAACACCATATATTTT.

This clonotype was counted only a few times. This sequence joins TRBV6-2 or TRBV6-3 and TRBJ1-4; D gene ambiguous. Trimming removed 4 bases from V and 0 bases from J, with 12 bases in between. Germline values: CDR1 MNHEY, CDR2 SVGEGT. There are 16 residues in the CDR3. Written as DNA, the CDR3 is TGTGCCAGCAGTTCCCCTTTCAGCGCAACTAATGAAAAACTGTTTTTT. Its translation: CASSSPFSATNEKLFF.

This clonotype was observed a few times. The chain couples TRBV19 to TRBJ2-5, with D perhaps TRBD2 (6 bases). Per the germline V gene, CDR1 is LNHDA and CDR2 is SQIVND (reference sequence). V was shortened by 7 bases and J by 2 bases, with 17 bases between the two germline ends. The CDR3 is 15 amino acids. CDR3 nucleotide sequence: TGTGCCAGTACCTCTTCCGGAGGGAGACAAGAGACCCAGTACTTC. Its translation: CASTSSGGRQETQYF.

The rearrangement uses TRBV6-5 and TRBJ1-2; perhaps TRBD1 as D (5 bases). The V end lost 0 bases, the J end lost 4 bases, and 12 bases lay between the germline ends. In germline, CDR1 is MNHEY, CDR2 SVGAGI. This CDR3 is built from 15 residues. The chain's CDR3 is CASSYSIGTGYGYTF. DNA for the CDR3: TGTGCCAGCAGTTACTCGATCGGGACTGGCTATGGCTACACCTTC.

There are many counts of this clonotype. The chain is built from TRBV7-2 and TRBJ1-1; 8 bases align to TRBD1. This CDR3 is built from 14 residues. Germline V gene sequence: CDR1 SGHTA, CDR2 FQGNSA. V lost 4 bases, J lost 7 bases, and 8 bases stayed unmatched. CDR3: CASSSSDRGFEAFF. The CDR3 nucleotides read TGTGCCAGCAGCTCCAGCGACAGGGGCTTTGAAGCTTTCTTT.

V and J are TRBV7-9 and TRBJ2-1, with 7 bases fitting TRBD2. V lost 4 bases to trimming and J lost 0 bases; unmatched junction nucleotides: 9. CDR1 is SEHNR and CDR2 is FQNEAQ in the germline V gene (reference sequence). The CDR3 runs 17 residues. The CDR3 nucleotides read TGTGCCAGCAGCTCAGAGCGGGGCCTAAGCTCCTACAATGAGCAGTTCTTC. It translates to CASSSERGLSSYNEQFF. Full variable domain (rest looked up from reference TRBV7-9 and TRBJ2-1): DTGVSQNPRHKITKRGQNVTFRCDPISEHNRLYWYRQTLGQGPEFLTYFQNEAQLEKSRLLSDRFSAERPKGSFSTLEIQRTEQGDSAMYLCASSSERGLSSYNEQFFGPGTRLTVL.

This clonotype was picked up a small number of times. The gene calls are TRBV29-1 and TRBJ2-1, with 7 bases identical to TRBD1. V shed 6 bases and J 8 bases; nucleotides not matched to a gene: 16. The CDR3 runs 15 residues. The V gene's germline CDR1 is SQVTM and CDR2 ANQGSEA. CDR3 residues: CSVEKRGQIIDEQFF. Written as DNA, the CDR3 is TGCAGCGTAGAGAAGAGGGGGCAAATTATCGATGAGCAGTTCTTC.

This chain joins TRBV6-2 or TRBV6-3 and TRBJ2-1; 9 positions agree with TRBD1. The V and J ends lost 2 bases and 4 bases, in that order; junction bases with no gene match: 9. From germline, CDR1 is MNHEY and CDR2 SVGEGT. This CDR3 has 17 residues. In DNA, the CDR3 is TGTGCCAGCAGTTACAATCTCGGACAGGGGAGTTACAATGAGCAGTTCTTC. Protein: CASSYNLGQGSYNEQFF.

This clonotype has a handful of counts. The chain employs TRBV4-1 and TRBJ2-1; TRBD2 matches 10 bases. CDR3 size: 15 residues. The germline CDR1 and CDR2 sequences are MGHRA and YSYEKL. The V segment lost 5 bases and the J segment 8 bases; nucleotides outside the gene matches: 9. The CDR3 DNA reads TGCGCCAGCAGCTATCCGGGACTAGCGACCCATGAGCAGTTCTTC. Translation gives CASSYPGLATHEQFF.

This clonotype showed up just a few times. The J gene is TRBJ2-7, the V gene TRBV28; possibly TRBD1 for D (6 bases). This CDR3 has 14 amino acids. Germline V CDR1 and CDR2: MDHEN, SYDVKM. V dropped 5 bases and J dropped 4 bases, with 15 bases sitting between them. The CDR3 DNA sequence: TGTGCCAGCAGTATGGGGACACAACTTTACGAGCAGTACGTC. This sequence encodes CASSMGTQLYEQYV.

This clonotype was picked up a small number of times. This chain links TRBV5-1 with TRBJ2-1, with 10 bases identical to TRBD2. The junction had 8 bases not matched to a gene; V was cut back by 2 bases and J by 9 bases. CDR1 and CDR2 from the germline V gene are SGHRS and YFSETQ. CDR3 size: 15 residues. The CDR3 bases are TGCGCCAGCAGCTTAAGTGGTCTAGCGGGAGTTGAGCAGTTCTTC. It translates to CASSLSGLAGVEQFF.

Notes on this clonotype: At one of its ends the junction is not consistent with the germline gene, which may arise from a read error. The chain uses TRBV28 and TRBJ2-1; D call uncertain. Germline loops: CDR1 MDHEN, CDR2 SYDVKM. There are 15 residues in the CDR3. The CDR3 sequence: CASSWPPNSHNEQFF. CDR3 bases: TGTGCCAGCAGTTGGCCCCCCAACTCCCACAATGAGCAGTTCTTC.

This clonotype turned up a few times. This rearrangement joins TRBV11-3 to TRBJ2-3; no definite D call. CDR1 SGHNT and CDR2 YENEEA come from the germline V gene. This CDR3 spans 12 amino acids. V was pared by 7 bases and J by 1 base, with 6 bases between. The CDR3 DNA reads as TGTGCCAGCATTCAGGGCACAGATACGCAGTATTTT. Translating it yields CASIQGTDTQYF.

This clonotype was counted only a few times. CDR3 coding DNA: TGTGCCACCAGCGGCACTAGCGGATGGGGCTCCTACAATGAGCAGTTCTTC. As protein: CATSGTSGWGSYNEQFF. The chain employs TRBV15 and TRBJ2-1, with 8 bases lining up with TRBD2. This CDR3 is 17 amino acids long. V lost 5 bases and J lost 0; bases outside the gene matches: 9. Germline V gene data show CDR1 as LNHNV and CDR2 as YYDKDF (reference sequence).

The chain employs TRBV12-3 or TRBV12-4 and TRBJ2-4; D remains unclear. The V gene lost 8 bases and the J gene lost 1 base, with 12 bases spanning the gap. The CDR3 is 14 residues long. This CDR3 is CASSVWVAKNIQYF. The CDR3 region has the DNA TGTGCCAGCTCCGTTTGGGTTGCCAAAAACATTCAGTACTTC.

This clonotype occurred a few times. The gene calls are TRBV12-3 or TRBV12-4 and TRBJ1-1; 7 nucleotides match TRBD1. Germline trimming cut 2 bases from V and 6 bases from J; bases unmatched to any gene: 6. There are 14 residues in the CDR3. The chain's CDR3 is CASSLKGGVAEAFF. The CDR3 DNA follows: TGTGCCAGCAGTTTAAAAGGGGGCGTCGCTGAAGCTTTCTTT.

The sample holds a few counts of this clonotype. V and J are TRBV10-3 and TRBJ2-7, with 7 nucleotides matching TRBD1. This CDR3 region has 14 residues. Trimming at V came to 3 bases and at J to 0 bases, leaving 2 bases not matched to a gene. The germline gives CDR1 ENHRY, CDR2 SYGVKD. This CDR3 is CAISEGTVSYEQYF. The CDR3 DNA is TGTGCCATCAGTGAAGGGACAGTCTCCTACGAGCAGTACTTC.

The chain is built from TRBV25-1 and TRBJ1-1; D possibly corresponds to TRBD1 (6 bases). CDR1 and CDR2 (germline): MGHDK, SYGVNS. The CDR3 runs to 16 residues. V was shortened by 4 bases and J by 1 base, with 16 bases between the two germline ends. CDR3 protein: CASSAPQGWGNTEAFF. The CDR3, as DNA: TGTGCCAGCAGTGCACCACAGGGCTGGGGGAACACTGAAGCTTTCTTT. The whole variable domain, remainder taken from reference TRBV25-1 and TRBJ1-1, is EADIYQTPRYLVIGTGKKITLECSQTMGHDKMYWYQQDPGMELHLIHYSYGVNSTEKGDLSSESTVSRIRTEHFPLTLESARPSHTSQYLCASSAPQGWGNTEAFFGQGTRLTVV.

The chain carries TRBV11-2 and TRBJ1-2, with D perhaps matching TRBD1 (5 bases). V was shortened by 3 bases and J by 5 bases, with 13 bases between the two germline ends. The CDR3 spans 14 residues. CDR1 is SGHAT, CDR2 FQNNGV, per germline. This CDR3 reads CASSFWGKDYGYTF. CDR3 sequence (DNA): TGTGCCAGCAGCTTCTGGGGGAAGGATTATGGCTACACCTTC.

The rearrangement uses TRBV7-6 and TRBJ2-7; no definite D call. CDR1 is SGHVS, CDR2 FNYEAQ, per germline. The CDR3 is 15 residues long. Between the trimmed V and J ends, which lost 5 bases and 1 base, there was a span of 15 bases. CDR3 nucleotide sequence: TGTGCCAGCAGCGTGAAGTACTACCCTTCCTACGAGCAGTACTTC. Amino acids: CASSVKYYPSYEQYF.

This clonotype has at least ten counts. This rearrangement joins TRBV7-2 to TRBJ1-2; D uncertain. Germline CDR1 reads SGHTA; CDR2 reads FQGNSA. Trimming cost V 2 bases and J 4 bases, with 17 bases left between them. The CDR3 is made up of 16 amino acids. CDR3 coding DNA: TGTGCCAGCAGCTTAAACCCCCCCGGGCAGTCCTATGGCTACACCTTC. Amino acids: CASSLNPPGQSYGYTF.

This clonotype was seen only a few times. This rearrangement joins TRBV7-2 to TRBJ1-3, with D uncertain. Germline lookup yields CDR1 SGHTA and CDR2 FQGNSA. This CDR3 is 14 amino acids long. V lost 1 base, J lost 2 bases, and 6 bases lay in between. CDR3 bases: TGTGCCAGCAGCTTAGGGGCTACTGGAAACACCATATATTTT. As protein: CASSLGATGNTIYF.

This chain links TRBV19 with TRBJ1-1, with D perhaps matching TRBD1 (5 bases). The CDR3 sequence is 15 residues long. The germline V gene has CDR1 LNHDA and CDR2 SQIVND (reference sequence). Deletions cut 10 bases from V and 1 base from J, with 19 bases between. The CDR3 sequence is CATRSGGGENTEAFF. For the CDR3, the DNA is TGTGCCACTCGATCGGGCGGGGGGGAGAACACTGAAGCTTTCTTT.

The J gene is TRBJ2-1, the V gene TRBV28; 7 bases align to TRBD1. The CDR3 extends over 14 amino acids. Germline CDR1 and CDR2: MDHEN and SYDVKM. V lost 6 bases, J lost 8 bases, and 10 bases stayed unmatched. The DNA of the CDR3 is TGTGCCAGCAGGAGCGGATACAGGGGCCATGAGCAGTTCTTC. It yields the protein CASRSGYRGHEQFF.

This clonotype came up many times. This chain uses TRBV7-2 with TRBJ2-4; no reliable D call. Deletions cut 2 bases from V and 7 bases from J, with 9 bases between. The germline V gene encodes CDR1 SGHTA and CDR2 FQGNSA. The CDR3 covers 13 residues. CDR3 DNA sequence: TGTGCCAGCAGCTTATATGGGCTCAACATTCAGTACTTC. Translation: CASSLYGLNIQYF.